The rows below give T cell receptor beta chains drawn from one sample of a study of radiation and T cells in renal cell carcinoma. Data came from immunoSEQ multiplex PCR; TCRdb stores just in-frame clones and leaves some out. The sample shows around 20,000 clones, about 61% of them seen only once. The sample here was tumor tissue, taken from a patient whose treatment was nephrectomy without radiotherapy. The receptors stem from a man between 45 and 60 years old with renal cell carcinoma. The CDR3 runs from the conserved cysteine through the conserved F or W.

V gene	J gene	CDR3 protein
TRBV4-3	TRBJ2-1	CASSQDGASEIYNEQFF
TRBV6-6	TRBJ1-2	CASSDGGINYGYTF
TRBV20-1	TRBJ2-3	CSASGRDTQYF
TRBV29-1	TRBJ1-4	CSVATGRGEKLFF
TRBV5-6	TRBJ1-2	CASTLQNNYGYTF
TRBV6-4	TRBJ2-3	CASSESSGGADTQYF
TRBV7-9	TRBJ2-5	CASSPSSGGRTQYF
TRBV5-4	TRBJ1-2	CASSSFQGTYGYTF
TRBV7-3	TRBJ1-2	CASSWTGTGDGYTF
TRBV7-9	TRBJ2-7	CASSLGVGGEQYF
TRBV6-5	TRBJ2-7	CASSVRSGSQYF
TRBV6-1	TRBJ1-5	CASSRTGNSNQPQHF
TRBV5-1	TRBJ2-7	CASRRGGAYEQYF
TRBV6-5	TRBJ1-1	CASSYSIVGEAFF
TRBV10-3	TRBJ2-7	CAIGHNEQYF
TRBV18	TRBJ1-5	CASSPDDRDQPQHF
TRBV5-8	TRBJ2-2	CASSRSVNTGELFF
TRBV6-1	TRBJ1-2	CASSDVQQNYGYTF
TRBV5-5	TRBJ2-3	CASSSGTALYTDTQYF
TRBV7-9	TRBJ2-5	CASSLLPLETQYF
TRBV6-5	TRBJ1-2	CASSFTGGWGYTF
TRBV2	TRBJ2-7	CASSKGQGKGEQYF
TRBV7-8	TRBJ1-4	CASSLDRNEKLFF
TRBV9	TRBJ1-1	CASSAASRGTEAFF
TRBV6-5	TRBJ2-7	CASRSWDGSYEQYF
TRBV7-9	TRBJ2-1	CASSLGLANNEQFF
TRBV5-4	TRBJ1-5	CASSLRRAVGQPQHF
TRBV30	TRBJ2-6	CACHRGNGEANVLTF
TRBV27	TRBJ2-7	CASRAATGVGEQYF
TRBV27	TRBJ1-5	CASSRQGATNQPQHF
TRBV11-2	TRBJ1-2	CASRGTTTNYGYTF
TRBV6-1	TRBJ1-1	CASRRSENTEAFF
TRBV9	TRBJ1-4	CASSPSGSTNEKLFF
TRBV6-6	TRBJ1-3	CASSYSGNTIYF
TRBV19	TRBJ2-2	CASSTLRGRTGELFF
TRBV2	TRBJ2-7	CASSGLVPYEQYF